Listed below are T cell receptor beta chains from one sample, sequenced in a study of post-analysis software for immune sequencing data. From the PCR reads, TCRdb called clonotypes with MiXCR, one entry per CDR3 protein. The repertoire has some 690,000 distinct CDR3 sequences, approximately 60% of them found once; the top ten carry about 11%. What was sequenced was blood. The receptor set was obtained from a girl aged 2 to 9 with multiple sclerosis. The CDR3 runs from the conserved cysteine through the conserved F or W. The order of the fields is V gene, J gene, clone size, D gene, CDR3 DNA, CDR3 protein. The D gene is left open where the match is weak. Where a row states a size, it is once, few, many or the class of an expanded clone; other rows omit it.

TRBV28	TRBJ1-1	.	.	TGTGCCAGCAGTTTAGTGCTCCCAGCAGAGGCTTTCTTT	CASSLVLPAEAFF
TRBV4-1	TRBJ2-7	.	.	TGCGCCAGCAGCACTCACGGGCTGGCCTACGAGCAGTACTTC	CASSTHGLAYEQYF
TRBV5-1	TRBJ2-1	.	TRBD1	TGCGCCAGCAGCTGGACAGGGGATCACTCCTACAATGAGCAGTTCTTC	CASSWTGDHSYNEQFF
TRBV20-1	TRBJ2-3	.	.	TGCATTGCTAGGGGGACAGATACGCAGTATTTT	CIARGTDTQYF
TRBV7-7	TRBJ2-1	few	TRBD2	TGTGCTAGCAGCCTCACCGGGACTAGCGACTACAATGAGCAGTTCTTC	CASSLTGTSDYNEQFF
TRBV12-3/TRBV12-4	TRBJ1-3	few	.	TGTGCCAGCAGTTTAGTCCAGGGGCCCTTCTCTGGAAACACCATATATTTT	CASSLVQGPFSGNTIYF
TRBV9	TRBJ1-6	.	.	TGTGCCAGCAGCGCCGAGGGGGGGTATAATTCACCCCTCCACTTT	CASSAEGGYNSPLHF
TRBV5-5	TRBJ2-3	once	TRBD2	TGTGCCAGCTCCCGGGGGGTCCCCCCGGATACGCAGTATTTT	CASSRGVPPDTQYF
TRBV6-5	TRBJ1-5	.	.	TGTGCCAGCAGCTACCTTTCTCACTTGGGCGGCAATCAGCCCCAGCATTTT	CASSYLSHLGGNQPQHF
TRBV12-3/TRBV12-4	TRBJ2-1	.	.	TGTGCCAGCAAGGACCGGGTCGATGAGCAGTTCTTC	CASKDRVDEQFF
TRBV4-2	TRBJ1-1	.	.	TGTGCCAGCAGCCGAGCAGACAGAGAAGCTTTCTTT	CASSRADREAFF
TRBV6-1	TRBJ2-1	few	.	TGTGCCAGCAGTGAAGAGGTCGGCGATGAGCAGTTCTTC	CASSEEVGDEQFF
TRBV20-1	TRBJ1-2	.	TRBD1	TGCAGTGCGCAGGGGGCTGGCTACACCTTC	CSAQGAGYTF
TRBV12-5	TRBJ2-1	.	.	TGTGCTAGTGCCTTCTCCCAGTCCCCCTCTGTAGTCAATGAGCAGTTCTTC	CASAFSQSPSVVNEQFF
TRBV20-1	TRBJ1-4	.	.	TGCAGTGCTAGAGAGTCCCGGGGGTATGAAAAACTGTTTTTT	CSARESRGYEKLFF
TRBV7-2	TRBJ2-1	.	TRBD1	TGTGCCAGCAGGGTTCAACAGGGGAATGAGCAGTTCTTC	CASRVQQGNEQFF
TRBV7-9	TRBJ2-3	.	.	TGTGCCAGCATGGGAAGGCCTATAGATACGCAGTATTTT	CASMGRPIDTQYF
TRBV5-1	TRBJ2-7	.	.	TGCGCCAGCAGCTTGTCCAGGGGAGGCGACGAGCAGTACTTC	CASSLSRGGDEQYF
TRBV7-6	TRBJ2-7	.	TRBD2	TGTGCCAGCAGCTTAGAGGGCGGGAGCTCCTACGAGCAGTACTTC	CASSLEGGSSYEQYF
TRBV12-3/TRBV12-4	TRBJ2-5	.	TRBD2	TGTGCCAGCAGTTTTAAGCGGGGGTGGGAGGGAGAGACCCAGTACTTC	CASSFKRGWEGETQYF
TRBV5-1	TRBJ2-4	.	.	TGCGCCAGCAGCTTTTCAAACGGGGCCAAAAACATTCAGTACTTC	CASSFSNGAKNIQYF
TRBV7-9	TRBJ1-1	.	.	TGTGCCAGCAGATACTGGGCAGCGAACACTGAAGCTTTCTTT	CASRYWAANTEAFF
TRBV29-1	TRBJ2-3	few	.	TGCAGCGTTGCCGATTCACCGGGACACTACACAGATACGCAGTATTTT	CSVADSPGHYTDTQYF
TRBV7-2	TRBJ2-5	few	.	TGTGCCAGCAGCTTGTACAGGGGGGGACAAGAGACCCAGTACTTC	CASSLYRGGQETQYF
TRBV29-1	TRBJ2-4	few	.	TGCAGCGTTGCCGGGGCAGGCAACATTCAGTACTTC	CSVAGAGNIQYF
TRBV18	TRBJ1-2	.	.	TGTGCCAGCTCACCTCACAGACGGTTGAGAAGCTACACCTTC	CASSPHRRLRSYTF
TRBV20-1	TRBJ2-3	.	.	TGCAGTGCTAGAGATACAGCCGGACCGAGCACAGATACGCAGTATTTT	CSARDTAGPSTDTQYF
TRBV30	TRBJ1-4	once	.	TGTGCCTGGAGTCGTCGGGGAGGGGAGGTCGAAAAACTGTTTTTT	CAWSRRGGEVEKLFF
TRBV11-2	TRBJ2-3	.	.	TGTGCCAGCAGCTTAGTGGCCGCCACTAGCACAGATACGCAGTATTTT	CASSLVAATSTDTQYF
TRBV6-6	TRBJ2-3	.	.	TGTGCCAGCATCTCCGGTGGTCACCGGCTCACAGATACGCAGTATTTT	CASISGGHRLTDTQYF
TRBV20-1	TRBJ2-5	few	TRBD1	TGCAGTGCTAGAGATCGTCGAGGGGGCGTCAAAGAGACCCAGTACTTC	CSARDRRGGVKETQYF
TRBV7-2	TRBJ1-5	few	TRBD1	TGTGCCAGCAGCTTGGCCGGGACAGGGCATGAACAGCCCCAGCATTTT	CASSLAGTGHEQPQHF
TRBV30	TRBJ1-2	few	.	TGTGCCTGGCAAGGACAGAGGGCAGCTAACTATGGCTACACCTTC	CAWQGQRAANYGYTF
TRBV12-3/TRBV12-4	TRBJ2-1	few	TRBD2	TGTGCCAGCAGCCCTAGCGGGAGTTATGAGCAGTTCTTC	CASSPSGSYEQFF
TRBV12-3/TRBV12-4	TRBJ2-5	.	.	TGTGCCAGCAGTTTCATGGACAACCAAGAGACCCAGTACTTC	CASSFMDNQETQYF
TRBV13	TRBJ2-1	few	TRBD2	TGTGCCAGCAGCGCAGGACTAGCTAGGGTTAGTGAGCAGTTCTTC	CASSAGLARVSEQFF
TRBV7-2	TRBJ1-2	.	.	TGTGCCAGCAGCGTATCCTGGAGGGCGGGGGCTAACTATGGCTACACCTTC	CASSVSWRAGANYGYTF
TRBV29-1	TRBJ2-5	.	TRBD1	TGCAGCGTTGGGACAGGGGGGCAAGAGACCCAGTACTTC	CSVGTGGQETQYF
TRBV29-1	TRBJ2-1	.	TRBD2	TGCAGCGTACTAGCGGAAAACTACAATGAGCAGTTCTTC	CSVLAENYNEQFF
TRBV5-6	TRBJ2-7	.	.	TGTGCCAGCAGCTTGGACCCTCACAATGAGCAGTACTTC	CASSLDPHNEQYF
TRBV7-9	TRBJ2-1	.	.	TGTGCCAGCAGCCCTCCGGAAGAGGAGTGGGGCAATGAGCAGTTCTTC	CASSPPEEEWGNEQFF
TRBV5-5	TRBJ1-1	.	.	TGTGCCAGCAGCCTCTTGACTCTGGGCCCTGCTGAAGCTTTCTTT	CASSLLTLGPAEAFF
TRBV6-2/TRBV6-3	TRBJ1-5	.	.	TGTGCCAGCAGTTACAGCAGTATGGATCAGCCCCAGCATTTT	CASSYSSMDQPQHF